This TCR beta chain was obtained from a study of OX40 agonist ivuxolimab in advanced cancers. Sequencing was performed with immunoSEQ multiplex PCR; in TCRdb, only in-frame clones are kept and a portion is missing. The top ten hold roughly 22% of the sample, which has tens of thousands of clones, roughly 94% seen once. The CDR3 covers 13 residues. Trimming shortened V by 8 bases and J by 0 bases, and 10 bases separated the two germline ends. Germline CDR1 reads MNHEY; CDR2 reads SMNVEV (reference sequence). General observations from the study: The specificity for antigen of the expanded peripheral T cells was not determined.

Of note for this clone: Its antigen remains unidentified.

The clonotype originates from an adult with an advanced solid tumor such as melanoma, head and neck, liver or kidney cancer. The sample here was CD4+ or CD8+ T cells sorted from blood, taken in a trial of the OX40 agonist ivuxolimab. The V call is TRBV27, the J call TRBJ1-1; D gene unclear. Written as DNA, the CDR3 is TGTGCCAGCCGCCTGGGGATGAACACTGAAGCTTTCTTT. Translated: CASRLGMNTEAFF.